Given below is one TCR beta chain in context. The target antigen is unknown. The data derive from a study of cytomegalovirus exposure and HLA in healthy donors. Overall study results and limits: Sequencing depth roughly uniform across donors was assumed in presence/absence analyses.

Primers: 60 Vbeta forward and 13 Jbeta reverse. The method was immunoSEQ multiplex PCR; TCRdb's version includes in-frame clones alone and lacks a portion of them. The sample has about 200,000 clones; about four fifths are singletons. The TCR sequence derives from a man aged 35-49 years in good health and CMV-seropositive. The sequenced sample consisted of PBMCs.

The CDR3 nucleotides are TGCGCCAGCAGCCACCCGCGGAAAGGGGGCGAGGGCACTGAAGCTTTCTTT. Its translation: CASSHPRKGGEGTEAFF. The chain links TRBV4-1 to TRBJ1-1, with 7 bases aligning to TRBD1. The junction had 14 bases not matched to a gene; V was cut back by 3 bases and J by 4 bases. Germline loops: CDR1 MGHRA, CDR2 YSYEKL. The CDR3 totals 17 residues.